This T cell receptor (beta chain) is drawn from a study of blood T cells in healthy people across ages. Findings and caveats of the study: Naive T cell percentage and TCR beta diversity correlated strongly. More naive CD4+ cells and higher diversity were found in long-lived than in aged donors. With donor CMV status unknown, expanded clonotype changes were possibly confounded.

A note on this clonotype: The antigen is undetermined.

Combining a sample-barcoded 5' primer with a J-beta primer mix, a second PCR ran for roughly 7 to 12 cycles. Each cDNA molecule was tagged by a template-switch adaptor that had 12 random nucleotides. TCRdb reanalysed the 5' RACE reads using MiXCR and keeps one entry per CDR3 protein. The table has roughly 1,700,000 distinct CDR3 sequences, roughly 28% seen once. The specimen sequenced was blood. The TCR originated in a woman aged 25 to 45 in good health.

The CDR3: CASSLELAGLQETQYF. The CDR3 bases are TGCGCCAGCAGCTTGGAGCTAGCGGGCCTCCAAGAGACCCAGTACTTC. The gene calls are TRBV5-1 and TRBJ2-5; 8 bases match TRBD2. This CDR3 spans 16 amino acids. J gave up 1 base and V 0 bases, and 5 bases lay outside the gene matches. Looked up from germline, CDR1 is SGHRS and CDR2 is YFSETQ.